Presented here are 17 T cell receptor beta chains from one specimen sequenced in a study of molecular identifiers for immune sequencing clone quantification. TCRdb independently ran MiXCR on the PCR reads; one entry per CDR3 protein. Among about 640,000 distinct CDR3 sequences, just under 20% were seen once, and the ten largest hold 0.75% to 0.95%. The sample consisted of naive CD8+ T cells from blood, with Jurkat cell RNA spiked in. Subset of the sample: FACS-sorted CD8+CD4-CCR7+CD45RA+ naive T cells. The receptors stem from a human donor in good health. Some libraries in this study had Jurkat cell RNA spiked in.

The table lists this clonotype with many counts. The rearrangement uses TRBV20-1 and TRBJ2-2; D uncertain. The CDR3 sequence is 13 residues long. V lost 3 bases and J 0 bases, leaving 5 bases between the germline ends. Germline V gene data show CDR1 as DFQATT and CDR2 as SNEGSKA (reference sequence). The CDR3 bases are TGCAGTGCTAGTCATCCGAACACCGGGGAGCTGTTTTTT. It encodes CSASHPNTGELFF.

This clonotype showed up many times. The genes are TRBV10-2 and TRBJ2-7; D is perhaps TRBD1 (6 bases). Per germline, CDR1 WSHSY and CDR2 SAAADI. This CDR3 spans 14 amino acids. V lost 4 bases and J lost 6, with 16 bases in between. As DNA, the CDR3 is TGCGCCAGCAGTGCCGTGACAGGACCCCCCGAGCAGTACTTC. Its protein is CASSAVTGPPEQYF.

In its sample, this clonotype was seen a few times. The V gene is TRBV20-1, the J gene TRBJ2-3; 9 bases align to TRBD2. The ends lost 0 bases at V and 6 bases at J; junction bases unmatched: 7. CDR1 is DFQATT and CDR2 is SNEGSKA in the germline V gene (reference sequence). This CDR3 spans 15 amino acids. In DNA, the CDR3 is TGCAGTGCTAGAGATATGCGGGGGGGCGGGGATACGCAGTATTTT. This codes for CSARDMRGGGDTQYF.

There are many counts of this clonotype. This chain links TRBV20-1 with TRBJ2-5, with a weak D call TRBD1 (5 bases). Germline assignment: CDR1 DFQATT and CDR2 SNEGSKA (reference sequence). Trimming left V 3 bases short and J 5 bases short, with 16 bases between. The CDR3 is 14 residues long. In DNA form, the CDR3 reads TGCAGTGCTAGGGGCAGGGATTTGGTTGAGACCCAGTACTTC. This gives the protein CSARGRDLVETQYF.

On this clonotype itself: This may come from a read error, since a much larger clone is one base off. The chain employs TRBV11-2 and TRBJ1-4; the match to TRBD1 covers 9 bases. The CDR3 runs to 17 residues. CDR1 is SGHAT, CDR2 FQNNGV, per germline. Here the CDR3 DNA reads TGTGCCTGCAGCCAGACTGAGCCGGGACAGGGTCATGAAAAACTGTTTTTT. It translates to CACSQTEPGQGHEKLFF.

This chain connects TRBV3-1 to TRBJ2-3; 8 bases are a match to TRBD1. V was pared by 5 bases and J by 5 bases, with 9 bases of the junction left unmatched. Germline CDR1 and CDR2: LGHDT and YNNKEL (reference sequence). The CDR3 length is 15 residues. CDR3 nucleotides: TGTGCCAGCAGCGGGATCTCACAGGGGGTAGATACGCAGTATTTT. It encodes CASSGISQGVDTQYF.

This clonotype showed up just a few times. A single base separates this from a much larger clone, so it may be a read error. V gene TRBV29-1 combines with J gene TRBJ2-5; the D call may be TRBD1 or TRBD2 (5 bases each). Germline V gene lookup returns CDR1 SQVTM and CDR2 ANQGSEA. This CDR3 contains 13 residues. Written as DNA, the CDR3 is TGCGGCGTTGAAGAGGGGCTATTAGGGACCCAGTACTTC. Protein: CGVEEGLLGTQYF.

This clonotype appeared a few times. The chain recombines TRBV15 with TRBJ1-5; D uncertain. CDR1 and CDR2 (germline): LNHNV, YYDKDF (reference sequence). V lost 5 bases and J 3 bases, leaving 11 bases between the germline ends. The CDR3 loop spans 14 amino acids. This CDR3 reads CATSVAALNQPQHF. The CDR3 region has the DNA TGTGCCACCAGCGTAGCAGCCCTCAATCAGCCCCAGCATTTT.

This clonotype was observed a handful of times. V and J are TRBV9 and TRBJ2-3; TRBD2 matches at 14 bases. V shed 3 bases and J 8 bases; nucleotides not matched to a gene: 5. CDR3 size: 15 residues. Germline loops: CDR1 SGDLS, CDR2 YYNGEE. CDR3 region: CASSEGTSGGSTQYF. The CDR3 coding sequence is TGTGCCAGCAGCGAAGGGACTAGCGGGGGATCTACGCAGTATTTT.

This clonotype was seen many times. This chain connects TRBV19 to TRBJ2-4; D is uncertain. The CDR3 runs 11 residues. The germline V gene encodes CDR1 LNHDA and CDR2 SQIVND (reference sequence). Trimming took off 8 bases at V and 5 bases at J, with 7 bases between the two ends. CDR3 residues: CASRAQNIQYF. The CDR3 DNA reads as TGTGCCAGTCGGGCACAAAACATTCAGTACTTC.

Ten or more counts support this clonotype. The chain has TRBV5-8 and TRBJ2-7, with TRBD1 matching over 11 bases. Germline trimming cut 5 bases from V and 5 bases from J; bases unmatched to any gene: 12. The CDR3 has 16 amino acids. Germline-derived CDR1 and CDR2 are SGHTS and YDEGEE. In DNA, the CDR3 is TGTGCCAGCAGTGGCCGGGACAGGGGGTCCGGCCACGAGCAGTACTTC. It encodes CASSGRDRGSGHEQYF.

As regards this clonotype: With a much larger clone just one base away, this may be a read error. The gene calls are TRBV5-5 and TRBJ2-7; D is perhaps TRBD1 (6 bases). The CDR3 length is 14 residues. The germline V and J ends were trimmed by 0 bases and 5 bases, with 12 bases remaining between them. Germline V lookup: CDR1 SGHKS, CDR2 YYEKEE (reference sequence). The CDR3 bases are TGTGCCAGCAGCTTGGCGACAGGCCGGCACGAGCAGTACTTC. Its translation: CASSLATGRHEQYF.

This clonotype showed up many times. V usage is TRBV7-6 and J usage is TRBJ2-3; D is possibly TRBD1 or TRBD2 (6 bases each). V was trimmed by 8 bases and J by 5 bases, leaving 14 bases between them. This CDR3 comprises 13 residues. Germline CDR1 is SGHVS and CDR2 is FNYEAQ. DNA for the CDR3: TGTGCCAGCGTGGGGGGCTCCGAAGATACGCAGTATTTT. It yields the protein CASVGGSEDTQYF. Based on the CDR3 plus reference TRBV7-6 and TRBJ2-3, the full variable domain is GAGVSQSPRYKVTKRGQDVALRCDPISGHVSLYWYRQALGQGPEFLTYFNYEAQQDKSGLPNDRFSAERPEGSISTLTIQRTEQRDSAMYRCASVGGSEDTQYFGPGTRLTVL.

This clonotype was detected many times. The V gene is TRBV6-6, the J gene TRBJ2-5, with 12 bases lining up with TRBD2. Looked up from germline, CDR1 is MNHNY and CDR2 is SVGAGI (reference sequence). V was pared by 7 bases and J by 4 bases, with 7 bases of the junction left unmatched. CDR3 size: 15 residues. Written as DNA, the CDR3 is TGTGCCAGCACCCCCCGACTAGCGGGAGTAGAGACCCAGTACTTC. This codes for CASTPRLAGVETQYF.

To note about this clonotype: A much larger clone lies one base from this, so it may be a read error. V usage is TRBV28 and J usage is TRBJ1-3; unclear D gene. The CDR3 spans 15 residues. Germline assignment: CDR1 MDHEN and CDR2 SYDVKM. CDR3 sequence: CASSLRGGFGNTIHF. The CDR3 bases are TGTGCCAGCAGTTTACGTGGAGGCTTCGGAAACACCATACATTTT.

This chain uses TRBV10-3 with TRBJ2-7; 7 bases fit TRBD2. CDR3 length equals 16 residues. Germline-derived CDR1 and CDR2 are ENHRY and SYGVKD. V dropped 0 bases and J dropped 2; count of bases not matched to a gene: 7. As DNA, the CDR3 is TGTGCCATCAGTGAGTCGGGGGGGATAAGGCCCTACGAGCAGTACTTC. It codes for CAISESGGIRPYEQYF.

The table lists this clonotype with many counts. The genes are TRBV3-1 and TRBJ1-5; D gene unclear. Germline V CDR1 and CDR2: LGHDT, YNNKEL (reference sequence). There are 15 residues in the CDR3. Trimming removed 0 bases at V and 0 bases at J, with 6 bases between. The CDR3 nucleotides are TGTGCCAGCAGCCAAGATGGGTATAGCAATCAGCCCCAGCATTTT. This gives the protein CASSQDGYSNQPQHF. The whole variable domain, remainder taken from reference TRBV3-1 and TRBJ1-5, is DTAVSQTPKYLVTQMGNDKSIKCEQNLGHDTMYWYKQDSKKFLKIMFSYNNKELIINETVPNRFSPKSPDKAHLNLHINSLELGDSAVYFCASSQDGYSNQPQHFGDGTRLSIL.